Listed here are 4 T cell receptor beta chains from one sample, sequenced in a study of tumour-infiltrating T cells in Burkitt lymphoma. Assay: immunoSEQ multiplex PCR; the TCRdb copy retains only in-frame clones and omits some. Of 15,000 to 20,000 clones in the sample, around four fifths were seen once. Sequences were obtained from tumor tissue. All receptors come from a human donor with diffuse large B-cell lymphoma.

The chain has TRBV27 and TRBJ2-7, with D tentatively TRBD1 (6 bases). The V end lost 6 bases, the J end lost 3 bases, and 18 bases lay between the germline ends. Germline V lookup: CDR1 MNHEY, CDR2 SMNVEV (reference sequence). CDR3 length: 15 amino acids. The CDR3 DNA reads TGTGCCAGCAGATACCTACAGGGTAGCTACTACGAGCAGTACTTC. As protein: CASRYLQGSYYEQYF.

The chain carries TRBV9 and TRBJ1-2; D ambiguous. Germline values: CDR1 SGDLS, CDR2 YYNGEE. CDR3 size: 15 residues. Deletions cut 3 bases from V and 0 bases from J, with 12 bases between. CDR3 amino acids: CASSAPRGTNYGYTF. In DNA form, the CDR3 reads TGTGCCAGCAGCGCCCCGCGGGGAACTAACTATGGCTACACCTTC.

Details on this clone: One end of the junction varies from germline; a read error may be responsible. The gene calls are TRBV7-9 and TRBJ2-3, with a weak D call TRBD1 (5 bases). This CDR3 comprises 15 residues. Per the germline V gene, CDR1 is SEHNR and CDR2 is FQNEAQ (reference sequence). The CDR3 loop is CANSLGTGFTDTQYF. CDR3 DNA: TGTGCCAACAGCTTAGGCACAGGATTCACAGATACGCAGTATTTT. The full variable domain, its missing parts supplied by reference TRBV7-9 and TRBJ2-3, is DTGVSQNPRHKITKRGQNVTFRCDPISEHNRLYWYRQTLGQGPEFLTYFQNEAQLEKSRLLSDRFSAERPKGSFSTLEIQRTEQGDSAMYLCANSLGTGFTDTQYFGPGTRLTVL.

This clone showed up just a few times. The rearrangement links TRBV28 to TRBJ2-7; tentatively, D is TRBD2 (5 bases). The germline CDR1 and CDR2 sequences are MDHEN and SYDVKM. Deletions cut 5 bases from V and 5 bases from J, with 22 bases between. CDR3 length: 16 amino acids. This chain's CDR3 is CASSLVVGIASHEQYF. The CDR3 nucleotides are TGTGCCAGCAGTCTGGTTGTCGGGATAGCGTCCCACGAGCAGTACTTC.